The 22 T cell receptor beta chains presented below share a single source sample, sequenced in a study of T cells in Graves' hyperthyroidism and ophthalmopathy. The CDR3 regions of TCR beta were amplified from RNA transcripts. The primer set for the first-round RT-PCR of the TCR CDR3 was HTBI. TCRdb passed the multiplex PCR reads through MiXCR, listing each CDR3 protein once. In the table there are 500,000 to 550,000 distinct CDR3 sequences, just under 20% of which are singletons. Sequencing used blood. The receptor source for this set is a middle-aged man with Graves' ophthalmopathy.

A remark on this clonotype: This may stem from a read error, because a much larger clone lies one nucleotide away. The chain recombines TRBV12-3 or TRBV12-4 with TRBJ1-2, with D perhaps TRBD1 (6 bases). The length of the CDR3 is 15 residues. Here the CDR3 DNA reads TGTGCCAGCAGTTTAAGAAGGGAGGGGGACTATGGCTACATCTTC. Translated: CASSLRREGDYGYIF.

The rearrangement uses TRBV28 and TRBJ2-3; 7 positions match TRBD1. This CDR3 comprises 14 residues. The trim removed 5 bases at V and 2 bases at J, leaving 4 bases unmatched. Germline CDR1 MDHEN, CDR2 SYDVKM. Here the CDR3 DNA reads TGTGCCAGCAGTCAAGGACAGGCCACAGATACGCAGTATTTT. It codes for CASSQGQATDTQYF.

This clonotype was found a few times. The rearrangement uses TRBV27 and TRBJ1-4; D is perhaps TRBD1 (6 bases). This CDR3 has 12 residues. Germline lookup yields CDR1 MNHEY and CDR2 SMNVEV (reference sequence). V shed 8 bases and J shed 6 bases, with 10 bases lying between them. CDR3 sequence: CASQGMDEKLFF. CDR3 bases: TGTGCCAGCCAGGGGATGGATGAAAAACTGTTTTTT.

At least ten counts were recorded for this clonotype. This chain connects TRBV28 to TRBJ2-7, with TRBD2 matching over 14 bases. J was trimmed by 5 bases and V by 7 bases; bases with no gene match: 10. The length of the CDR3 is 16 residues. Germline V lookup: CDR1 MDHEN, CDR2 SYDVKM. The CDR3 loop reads CASTSAGTSGSNEQYF. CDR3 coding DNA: TGTGCCAGCACCTCGGCCGGGACTAGCGGGAGTAACGAGCAGTACTTC. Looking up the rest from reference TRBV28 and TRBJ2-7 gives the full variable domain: DVKVTQSSRYLVKRTGEKVFLECVQDMDHENMFWYRQDPGLGLRLIYFSYDVKMKEKGDIPEGYSVSREKKERFSLILESASTNQTSMYLCASTSAGTSGSNEQYFGPGTRLTVT.

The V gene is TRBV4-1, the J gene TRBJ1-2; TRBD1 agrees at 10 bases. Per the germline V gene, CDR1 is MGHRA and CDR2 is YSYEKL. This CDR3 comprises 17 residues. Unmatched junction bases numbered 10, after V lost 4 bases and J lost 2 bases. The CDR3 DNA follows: TGCGCCAGCAGCCCCTTGGGACAGGGGCCGGACAACTATGGCTACACCTTC. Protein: CASSPLGQGPDNYGYTF.

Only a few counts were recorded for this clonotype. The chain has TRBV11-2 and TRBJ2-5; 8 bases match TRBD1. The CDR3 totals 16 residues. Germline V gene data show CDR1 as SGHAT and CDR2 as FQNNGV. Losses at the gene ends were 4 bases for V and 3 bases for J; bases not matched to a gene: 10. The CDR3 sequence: CASSSRPGQGEETQYF. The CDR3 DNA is TGTGCCAGCAGCTCTCGTCCCGGACAGGGCGAAGAGACCCAGTACTTC.

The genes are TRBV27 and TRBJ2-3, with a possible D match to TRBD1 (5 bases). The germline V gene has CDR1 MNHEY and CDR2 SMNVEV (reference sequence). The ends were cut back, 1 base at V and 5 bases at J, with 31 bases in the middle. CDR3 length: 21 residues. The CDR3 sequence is CASSLFSPSLMDKDRGDTQYF. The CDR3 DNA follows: TGTGCCAGCAGTTTATTCTCACCCTCCTTGATGGACAAGGATCGTGGAGATACGCAGTATTTT.

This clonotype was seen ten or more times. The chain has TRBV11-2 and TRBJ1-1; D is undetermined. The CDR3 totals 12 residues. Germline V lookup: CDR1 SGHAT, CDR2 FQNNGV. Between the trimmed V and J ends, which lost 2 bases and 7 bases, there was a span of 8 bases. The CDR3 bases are TGTGCCAGCAGCTTATCTGTAGGTGAAGCTTTCTTT. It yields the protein CASSLSVGEAFF.

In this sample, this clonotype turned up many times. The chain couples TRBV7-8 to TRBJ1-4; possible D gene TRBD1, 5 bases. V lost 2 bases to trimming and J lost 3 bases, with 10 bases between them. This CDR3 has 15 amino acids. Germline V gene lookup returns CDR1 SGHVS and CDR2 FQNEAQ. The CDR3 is CASSLLGVPNEKLFF. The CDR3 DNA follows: TGTGCCAGCAGCTTATTGGGGGTGCCTAATGAAAAACTGTTTTTT.

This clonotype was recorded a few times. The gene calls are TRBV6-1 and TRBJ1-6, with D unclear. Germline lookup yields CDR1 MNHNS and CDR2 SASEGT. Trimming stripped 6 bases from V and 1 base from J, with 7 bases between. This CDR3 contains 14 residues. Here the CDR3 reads CASSGRSYNSPLHF. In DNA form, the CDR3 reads TGTGCCAGCAGCGGGAGGTCCTATAATTCACCCCTCCACTTT.

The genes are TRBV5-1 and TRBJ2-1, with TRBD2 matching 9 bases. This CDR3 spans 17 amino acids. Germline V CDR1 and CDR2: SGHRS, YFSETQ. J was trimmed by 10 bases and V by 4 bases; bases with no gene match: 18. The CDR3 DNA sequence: TGCGCCAGCAGCCTCCTCCCCCTAGCGGGGCCCTCTATAGAGCAGTTCTTC. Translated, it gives CASSLLPLAGPSIEQFF.

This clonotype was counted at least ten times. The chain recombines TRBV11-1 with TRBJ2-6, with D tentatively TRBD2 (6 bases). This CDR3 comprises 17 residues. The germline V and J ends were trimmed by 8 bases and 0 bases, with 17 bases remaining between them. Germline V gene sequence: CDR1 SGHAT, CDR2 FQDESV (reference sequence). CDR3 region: CASAGGLGDSGANVLTF. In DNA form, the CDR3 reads TGTGCCAGCGCTGGGGGACTTGGAGACTCTGGGGCCAACGTCCTGACTTTC.

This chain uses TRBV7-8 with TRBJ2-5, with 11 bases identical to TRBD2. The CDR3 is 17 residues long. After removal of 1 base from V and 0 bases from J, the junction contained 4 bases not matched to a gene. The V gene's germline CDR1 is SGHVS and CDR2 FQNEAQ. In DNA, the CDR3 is TGTGCCAGCAGCTTAGGACGACTAGCGGGGTACCAAGAGACCCAGTACTTC. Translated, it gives CASSLGRLAGYQETQYF.

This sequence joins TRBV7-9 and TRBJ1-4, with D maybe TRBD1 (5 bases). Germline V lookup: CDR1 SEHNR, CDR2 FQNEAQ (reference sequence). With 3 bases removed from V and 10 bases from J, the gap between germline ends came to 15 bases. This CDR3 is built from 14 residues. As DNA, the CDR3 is TGTGCCAGCAGCTTGGGACGCCTGGGGGGAAAACTGTTTTTT. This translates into CASSLGRLGGKLFF. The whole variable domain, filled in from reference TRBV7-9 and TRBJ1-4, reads DTGVSQNPRHKITKRGQNVTFRCDPISEHNRLYWYRQTLGQGPEFLTYFQNEAQLEKSRLLSDRFSAERPKGSFSTLEIQRTEQGDSAMYLCASSLGRLGGKLFFGSGTQLSVL.

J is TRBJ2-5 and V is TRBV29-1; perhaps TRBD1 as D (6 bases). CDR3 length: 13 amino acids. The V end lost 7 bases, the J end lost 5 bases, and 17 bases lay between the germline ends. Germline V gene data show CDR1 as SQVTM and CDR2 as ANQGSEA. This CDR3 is CSALRGSRETQYF. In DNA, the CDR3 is TGCAGCGCCCTAAGGGGGTCCCGGGAGACCCAGTACTTC.

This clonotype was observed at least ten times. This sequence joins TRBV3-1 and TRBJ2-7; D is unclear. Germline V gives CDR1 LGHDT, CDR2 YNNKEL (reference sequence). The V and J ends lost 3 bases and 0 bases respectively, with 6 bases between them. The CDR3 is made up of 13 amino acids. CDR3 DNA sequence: TGTGCCAGCAGCCAGAGGTCCTCCTACGAGCAGTACTTC. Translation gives CASSQRSSYEQYF.

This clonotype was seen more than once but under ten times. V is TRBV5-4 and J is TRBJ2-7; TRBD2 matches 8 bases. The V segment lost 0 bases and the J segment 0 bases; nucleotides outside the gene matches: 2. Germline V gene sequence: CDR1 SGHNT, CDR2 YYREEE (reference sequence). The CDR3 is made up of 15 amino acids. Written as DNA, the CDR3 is TGTGCCAGCAGCTTGGCGGGGGGGGCCTCCTACGAGCAGTACTTC. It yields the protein CASSLAGGASYEQYF.

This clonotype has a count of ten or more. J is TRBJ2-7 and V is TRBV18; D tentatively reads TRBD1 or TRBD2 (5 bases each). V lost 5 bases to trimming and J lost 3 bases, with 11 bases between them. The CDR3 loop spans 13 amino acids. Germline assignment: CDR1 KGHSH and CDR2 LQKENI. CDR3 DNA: TGTGCCAGCTCAACCGGGACCATCTACGAGCAGTACTTC. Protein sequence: CASSTGTIYEQYF.

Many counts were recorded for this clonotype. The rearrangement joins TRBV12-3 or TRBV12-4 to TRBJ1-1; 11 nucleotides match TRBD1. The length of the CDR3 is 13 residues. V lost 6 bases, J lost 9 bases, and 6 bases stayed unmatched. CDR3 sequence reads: CASSAGTGGKAFF. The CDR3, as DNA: TGTGCCAGCAGCGCCGGGACAGGGGGAAAAGCTTTCTTT.

The chain's CDR3 is CASSPGSAGQGWAFF. The CDR3 nucleotides are TGTGCCAGCTCACCAGGGTCGGCCGGACAGGGGTGGGCTTTCTTT. V is TRBV18 and J is TRBJ1-1; 9 bases are a match to TRBD1. CDR3 size: 15 residues. Germline CDR1 reads KGHSH; CDR2 reads LQKENI. After removal of 2 bases from V and 11 bases from J, the junction contained 12 bases not matched to a gene.

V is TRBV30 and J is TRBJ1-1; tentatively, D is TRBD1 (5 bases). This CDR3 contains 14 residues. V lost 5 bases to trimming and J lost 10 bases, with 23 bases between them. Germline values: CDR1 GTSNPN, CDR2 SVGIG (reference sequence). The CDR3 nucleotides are TGTGCCTGGGCAAATCCCGGGACGACGTCGGGAGCTTTCTTT. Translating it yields CAWANPGTTSGAFF.

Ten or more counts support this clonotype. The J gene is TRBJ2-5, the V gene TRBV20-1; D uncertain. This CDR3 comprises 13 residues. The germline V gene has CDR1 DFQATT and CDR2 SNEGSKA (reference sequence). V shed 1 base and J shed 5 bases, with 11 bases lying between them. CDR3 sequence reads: CSARVQFKETQYF. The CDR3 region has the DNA TGCAGTGCTAGAGTACAGTTTAAGGAGACCCAGTACTTC.